This T cell receptor beta chain was sequenced in a study of a mutant IDH1 vaccine in newly diagnosed glioma. The wider study: Vaccines began 4-6 weeks after radiotherapy alone, or with temozolomide cycles. Patients got radiotherapy, temozolomide, or both beforehand, and most got both.

TCRdb's table, derived via immunoSEQ multiplex PCR, lists solely in-frame clones and lacks some. The sample holds some 30,000 clones, around 90% seen once. The sample holds one count of this clone. Its antigen is not identified. Study-wide results and caveats: Immune responses induced by the vaccine were seen in approximately 93% of patients, spanning multiple MHC alleles.

The CDR3 is made up of 15 amino acids. Germline CDR1 SGHTA, CDR2 FQGNSA. V dropped 4 bases and J dropped 1 base, with 11 bases sitting between them. Documented time point: week 11, during vaccination. Topical imiquimod was applied with each vaccine dose, which held 300 ug of mutant IDH1 20-mer peptide. The source material was PBMCs, sampled from a glioma patient whose treatment included an IDH1 peptide vaccine. The rearrangement uses TRBV7-2 and TRBJ1-5; D may be TRBD1 (5 bases). This clonotype was obtained from a man between 18 and 29 years old with glioma. The CDR3 protein is CASSSQGLSNQPQHF. CDR3 DNA: TGTGCCAGCAGCTCGCAGGGTTTAAGCAATCAGCCCCAGCATTTT.